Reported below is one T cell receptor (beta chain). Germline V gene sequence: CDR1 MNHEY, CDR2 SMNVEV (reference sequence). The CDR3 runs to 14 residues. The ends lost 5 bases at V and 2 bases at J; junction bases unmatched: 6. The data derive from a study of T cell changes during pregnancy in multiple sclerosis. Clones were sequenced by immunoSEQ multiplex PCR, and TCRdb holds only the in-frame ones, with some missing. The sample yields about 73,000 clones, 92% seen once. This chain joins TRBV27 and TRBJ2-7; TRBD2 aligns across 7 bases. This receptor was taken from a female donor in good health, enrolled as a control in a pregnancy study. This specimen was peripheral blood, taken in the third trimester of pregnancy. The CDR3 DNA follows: TGTGCCAGCAGTCCAGCTAGCGGAACCTACGAGCAGTACTTC. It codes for CASSPASGTYEQYF.